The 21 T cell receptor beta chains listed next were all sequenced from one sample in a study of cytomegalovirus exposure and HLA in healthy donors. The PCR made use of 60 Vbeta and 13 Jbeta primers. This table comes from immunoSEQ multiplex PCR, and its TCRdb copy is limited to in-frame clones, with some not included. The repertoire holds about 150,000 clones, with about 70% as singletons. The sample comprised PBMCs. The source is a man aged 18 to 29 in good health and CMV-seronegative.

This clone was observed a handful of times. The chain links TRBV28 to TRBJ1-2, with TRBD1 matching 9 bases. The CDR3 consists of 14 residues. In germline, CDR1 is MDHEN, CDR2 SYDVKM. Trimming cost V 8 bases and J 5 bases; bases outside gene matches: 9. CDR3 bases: TGTGCCAGCGCTCCCGGACAGGGGAGGTATGGCTACACCTTC. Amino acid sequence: CASAPGQGRYGYTF.

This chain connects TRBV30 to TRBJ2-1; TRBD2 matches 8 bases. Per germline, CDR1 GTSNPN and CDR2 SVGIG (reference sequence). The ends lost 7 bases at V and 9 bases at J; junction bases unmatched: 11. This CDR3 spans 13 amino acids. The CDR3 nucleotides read TGTGCCTACACAGCGGGGGATCTGAGTGAGCAGTTCTTC. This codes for CAYTAGDLSEQFF.

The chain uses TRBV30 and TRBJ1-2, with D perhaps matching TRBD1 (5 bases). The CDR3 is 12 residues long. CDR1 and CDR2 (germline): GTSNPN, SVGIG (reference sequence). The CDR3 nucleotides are TGTGTCTGCCAGTCAGGGATCTATGGCTACACCTTC. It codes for CVCQSGIYGYTF.

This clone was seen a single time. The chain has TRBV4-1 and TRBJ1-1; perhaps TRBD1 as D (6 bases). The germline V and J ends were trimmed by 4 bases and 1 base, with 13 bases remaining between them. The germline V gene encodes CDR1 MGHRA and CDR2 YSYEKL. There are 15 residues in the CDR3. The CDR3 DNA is TGCGCCAGCAGCCGTTGGGACAACCAGAACACTGAAGCTTTCTTT. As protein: CASSRWDNQNTEAFF.

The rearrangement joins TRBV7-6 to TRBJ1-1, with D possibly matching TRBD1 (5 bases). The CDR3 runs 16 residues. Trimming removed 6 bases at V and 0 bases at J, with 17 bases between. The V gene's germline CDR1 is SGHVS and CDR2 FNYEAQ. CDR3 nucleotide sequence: TGTGCCAGCAGTAATGAAGCTTGGGGCTTGAACACTGAAGCTTTCTTT. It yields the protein CASSNEAWGLNTEAFF. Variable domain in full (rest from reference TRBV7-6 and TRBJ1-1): GAGVSQSPRYKVTKRGQDVALRCDPISGHVSLYWYRQALGQGPEFLTYFNYEAQQDKSGLPNDRFSAERPEGSISTLTIQRTEQRDSAMYRCASSNEAWGLNTEAFFGQGTRLTVV.

The CDR3 loop reads CASSPSGGPYNEQFF. The CDR3 DNA sequence: TGTGCCAGCAGTCCTAGCGGGGGGCCCTACAATGAGCAGTTCTTC. V usage is TRBV6-1 and J usage is TRBJ2-1, with 11 bases matching TRBD2. Germline assignment: CDR1 MNHNS and CDR2 SASEGT. The CDR3 has 15 residues. V shed 5 bases, J shed 2 bases, and the junction held 2 bases outside the gene matches.

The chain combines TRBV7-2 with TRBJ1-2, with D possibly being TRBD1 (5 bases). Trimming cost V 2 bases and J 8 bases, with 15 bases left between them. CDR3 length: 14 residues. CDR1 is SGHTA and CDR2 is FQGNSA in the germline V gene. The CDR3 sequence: CASSLFEGVRGYTF. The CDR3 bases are TGTGCCAGCAGCTTATTTGAAGGGGTGAGGGGCTACACCTTC.

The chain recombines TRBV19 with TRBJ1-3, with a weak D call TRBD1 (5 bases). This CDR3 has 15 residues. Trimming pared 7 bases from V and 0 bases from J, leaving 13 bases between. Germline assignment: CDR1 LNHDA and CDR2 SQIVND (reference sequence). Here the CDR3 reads CASTRTGFSGNTIYF. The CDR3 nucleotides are TGTGCCAGTACTCGAACAGGATTCTCTGGAAACACCATATATTTT.

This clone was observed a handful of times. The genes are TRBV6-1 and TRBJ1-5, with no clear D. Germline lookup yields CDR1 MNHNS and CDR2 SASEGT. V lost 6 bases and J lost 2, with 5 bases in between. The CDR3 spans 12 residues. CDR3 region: CASRLGNQPQHF. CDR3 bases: TGTGCCAGCAGACTAGGCAATCAGCCCCAGCATTTT.

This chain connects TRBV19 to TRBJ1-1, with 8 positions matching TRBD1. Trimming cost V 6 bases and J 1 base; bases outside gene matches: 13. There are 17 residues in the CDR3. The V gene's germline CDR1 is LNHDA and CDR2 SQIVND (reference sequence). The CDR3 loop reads CASSTGTGYGGNTEAFF. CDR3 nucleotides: TGTGCCAGTAGCACCGGGACAGGCTACGGGGGGAACACTGAAGCTTTCTTT.

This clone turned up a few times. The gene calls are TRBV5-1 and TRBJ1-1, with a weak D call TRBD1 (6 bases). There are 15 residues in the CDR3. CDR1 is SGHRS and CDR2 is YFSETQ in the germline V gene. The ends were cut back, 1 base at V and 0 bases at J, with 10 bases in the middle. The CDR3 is CASSLQGNLNTEAFF. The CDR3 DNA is TGCGCCAGCAGCTTGCAGGGGAACCTGAACACTGAAGCTTTCTTT.

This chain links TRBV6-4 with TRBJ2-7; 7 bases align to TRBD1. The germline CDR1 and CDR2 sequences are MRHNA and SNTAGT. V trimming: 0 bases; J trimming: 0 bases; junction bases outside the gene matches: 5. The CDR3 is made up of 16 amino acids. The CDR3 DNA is TGTGCCAGCAGTGACTCACGGACAGGCTACTCCTACGAGCAGTACGTC. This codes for CASSDSRTGYSYEQYV.

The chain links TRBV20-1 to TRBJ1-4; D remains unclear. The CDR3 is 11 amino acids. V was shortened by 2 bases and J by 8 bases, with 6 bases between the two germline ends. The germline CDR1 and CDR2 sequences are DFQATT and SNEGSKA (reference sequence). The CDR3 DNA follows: TGCAGTGCTAGAATTAAAGAAAAACTGTTTTTT. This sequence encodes CSARIKEKLFF.

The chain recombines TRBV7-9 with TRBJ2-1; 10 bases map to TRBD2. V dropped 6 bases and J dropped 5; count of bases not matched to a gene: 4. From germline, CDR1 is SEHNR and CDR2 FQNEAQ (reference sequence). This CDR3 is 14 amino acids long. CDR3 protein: CASRVSGGHNEQFF. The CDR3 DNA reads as TGTGCCAGCAGGGTTAGCGGGGGGCACAATGAGCAGTTCTTC. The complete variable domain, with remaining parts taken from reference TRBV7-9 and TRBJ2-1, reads DTGVSQNPRHKITKRGQNVTFRCDPISEHNRLYWYRQTLGQGPEFLTYFQNEAQLEKSRLLSDRFSAERPKGSFSTLEIQRTEQGDSAMYLCASRVSGGHNEQFFGPGTRLTVL.

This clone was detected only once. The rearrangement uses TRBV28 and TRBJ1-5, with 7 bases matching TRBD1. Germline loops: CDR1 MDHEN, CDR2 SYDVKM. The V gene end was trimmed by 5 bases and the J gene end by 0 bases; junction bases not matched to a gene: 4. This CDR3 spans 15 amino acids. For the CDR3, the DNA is TGTGCCAGCAGTCGGGACAGATATAGCAATCAGCCCCAGCATTTT. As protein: CASSRDRYSNQPQHF.

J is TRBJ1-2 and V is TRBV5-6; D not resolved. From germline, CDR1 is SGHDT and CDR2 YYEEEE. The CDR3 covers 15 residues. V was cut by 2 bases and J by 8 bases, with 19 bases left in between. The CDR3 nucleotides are TGTGCCAGCAGCTTATTCACCTTACAATATATGGGCTACACCTTC. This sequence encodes CASSLFTLQYMGYTF.

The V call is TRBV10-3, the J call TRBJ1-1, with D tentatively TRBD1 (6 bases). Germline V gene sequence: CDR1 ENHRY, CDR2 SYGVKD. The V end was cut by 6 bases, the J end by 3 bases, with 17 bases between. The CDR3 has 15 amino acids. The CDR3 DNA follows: TGTGCCATCAGCGACAGGCAGCGGGGGCACACTGAAGCTTTCTTT. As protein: CAISDRQRGHTEAFF.

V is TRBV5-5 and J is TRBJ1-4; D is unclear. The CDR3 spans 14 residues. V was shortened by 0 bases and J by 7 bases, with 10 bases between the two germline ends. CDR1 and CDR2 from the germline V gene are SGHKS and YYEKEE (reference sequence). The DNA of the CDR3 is TGTGCCAGCAGCTTGGAGGGAGTGGCTGAAAAACTGTTTTTT. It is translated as CASSLEGVAEKLFF.

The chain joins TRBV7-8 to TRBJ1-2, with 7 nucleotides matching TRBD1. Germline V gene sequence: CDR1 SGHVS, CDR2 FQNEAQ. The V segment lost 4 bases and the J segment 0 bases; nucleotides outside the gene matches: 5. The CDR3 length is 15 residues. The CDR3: CASSYRGTANYGYTF. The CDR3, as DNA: TGTGCCAGCAGCTACAGGGGCACGGCTAACTATGGCTACACCTTC. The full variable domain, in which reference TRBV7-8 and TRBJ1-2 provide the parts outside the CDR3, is GAGVSQSPRYKVAKRGQDVALRCDPISGHVSLFWYQQALGQGPEFLTYFQNEAQLDKSGLPSDRFFAERPEGSVSTLKIQRTQQEDSAVYLCASSYRGTANYGYTFGSGTRLTVV.

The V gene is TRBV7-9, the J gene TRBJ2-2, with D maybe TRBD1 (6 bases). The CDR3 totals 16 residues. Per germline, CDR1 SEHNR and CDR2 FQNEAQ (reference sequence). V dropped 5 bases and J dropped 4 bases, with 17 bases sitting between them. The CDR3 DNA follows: TGTGCCAGCAGCCCCCGTCTGGGGGCGGTCACCGGGGAGCTGTTTTTT. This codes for CASSPRLGAVTGELFF. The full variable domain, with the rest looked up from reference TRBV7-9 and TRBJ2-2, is DTGVSQNPRHKITKRGQNVTFRCDPISEHNRLYWYRQTLGQGPEFLTYFQNEAQLEKSRLLSDRFSAERPKGSFSTLEIQRTEQGDSAMYLCASSPRLGAVTGELFFGEGSRLTVL.

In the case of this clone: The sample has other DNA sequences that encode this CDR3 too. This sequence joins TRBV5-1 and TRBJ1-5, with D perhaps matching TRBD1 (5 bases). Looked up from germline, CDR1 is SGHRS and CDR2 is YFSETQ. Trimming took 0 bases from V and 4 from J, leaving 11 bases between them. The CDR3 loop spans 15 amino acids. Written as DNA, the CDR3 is TGCGCCAGCAGCTTGGGGCAGGGAGGGAATCAGCCCCAGCATTTT. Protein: CASSLGQGGNQPQHF. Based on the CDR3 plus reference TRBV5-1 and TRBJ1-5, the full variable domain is KAGVTQTPRYLIKTRGQQVTLSCSPISGHRSVSWYQQTPGQGLQFLFEYFSETQRNKGNFPGRFSGRQFSNSRSEMNVSTLELGDSALYLCASSLGQGGNQPQHFGDGTRLSIL.